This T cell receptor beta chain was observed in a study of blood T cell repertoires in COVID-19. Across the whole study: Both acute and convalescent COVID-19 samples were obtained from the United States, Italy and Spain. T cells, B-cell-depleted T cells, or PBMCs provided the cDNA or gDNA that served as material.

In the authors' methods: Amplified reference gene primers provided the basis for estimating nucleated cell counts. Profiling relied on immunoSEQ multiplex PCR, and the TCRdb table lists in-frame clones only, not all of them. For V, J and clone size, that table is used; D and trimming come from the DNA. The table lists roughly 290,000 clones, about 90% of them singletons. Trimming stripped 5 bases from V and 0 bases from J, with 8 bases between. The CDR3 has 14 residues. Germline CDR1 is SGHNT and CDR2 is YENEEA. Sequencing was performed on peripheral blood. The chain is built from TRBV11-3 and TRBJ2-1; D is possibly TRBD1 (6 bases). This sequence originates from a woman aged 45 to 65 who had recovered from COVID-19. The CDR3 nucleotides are TGTGCCAGCAGCCCGGACAGCTCCTACAATGAGCAGTTCTTC. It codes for CASSPDSSYNEQFF.